The TCR beta chain under discussion was sequenced for a study of blood T cell repertoires in COVID-19. Measured with immunoSEQ multiplex PCR; TCRdb has only the in-frame clones, and not every one. The table lists 150,000 to 200,000 clones, just under 90% of them singletons, with roughly 3.6% in the top ten. V lost 4 bases, J lost 9 bases, and 19 bases lay in between. This CDR3 comprises 14 residues. Germline values: CDR1 SGHRS, CDR2 YFSETQ. Sequencing was done on a sample of peripheral blood. This receptor was identified in a man younger than 35 with active or convalescent COVID-19. This sequence joins TRBV5-1 and TRBJ1-2, with D possibly TRBD1 on 5 matching bases. This chain's CDR3 is CASSQSAGYESYTF. DNA of the CDR3: TGCGCCAGCAGCCAAAGCGCAGGGTATGAAAGCTACACCTTC. Full variable domain (remainder filled in from reference TRBV5-1 and TRBJ1-2): KAGVTQTPRYLIKTRGQQVTLSCSPISGHRSVSWYQQTPGQGLQFLFEYFSETQRNKGNFPGRFSGRQFSNSRSEMNVSTLELGDSALYLCASSQSAGYESYTFGSGTRLTVV.